This TCR beta chain emerged from a study of blood T cell repertoires in COVID-19. In the study overall: The samples span acute and convalescent COVID-19 from the United States, Italy and Spain.

Participant age was roughly 18 to 100 years, and participants resided in about two dozen US areas. Germline V gene lookup returns CDR1 WSHSY and CDR2 SAAADI. The ends lost 6 bases at V and 2 bases at J; junction bases unmatched: 11. The CDR3 runs 16 residues. Data came from immunoSEQ multiplex PCR; TCRdb stores just in-frame clones and leaves some out. The sample lists about 210,000 clones, approximately 90% occurring once. The receptor was derived from a man aged 18 to 35 with acute COVID-19. Sequencing was carried out using PBMCs or T cells enriched from blood (not recorded which). The rearrangement joins TRBV10-2 to TRBJ2-3; 7 nucleotides line up with TRBD2. CDR3 nucleotides: TGCGCCAGCAGCTCGTCCCCTAGCGGCACCACAGATACGCAGTATTTT. Encoded protein: CASSSSPSGTTDTQYF.